These 26 T cell receptor beta chains share one sample of origin, sequenced in a study of cytomegalovirus exposure and HLA in healthy donors. The PCR used 60 Vbeta and 13 Jbeta primers. The method was immunoSEQ multiplex PCR; TCRdb's version includes in-frame clones alone and lacks a portion of them. The table lists over 90,000 clones, roughly 70% of them singletons. Sequenced input: PBMCs. These receptors all come from a woman between 45 and 60 years old in good health and CMV-seropositive.

Remarks on this clone: The germline gene is not matched at one end of the junction; a read error may be the cause. The rearrangement joins TRBV18 to TRBJ2-6, with D possibly TRBD1 on 6 matching bases. CDR1 and CDR2 (germline): KGHSH, LQKENI. This CDR3 is 17 amino acids long. The CDR3, as DNA: TGTGCCAGCTCACTCCAAAGGGGGACGACTGGGACCAACGTCCTGACTTTC. Its translation is CASSLQRGTTGTNVLTF.

The chain combines TRBV29-1 with TRBJ1-4; D remains unclear. V gave up 6 bases and J gave up 8 bases, with 10 bases separating them. The CDR3 runs 11 residues. Germline loops: CDR1 SQVTM, CDR2 ANQGSEA. CDR3 in DNA: TGCAGCGTGACGGTCGGGGAAAAACTGTTTTTT. Its translation: CSVTVGEKLFF.

The gene calls are TRBV4-3 and TRBJ2-2; 13 nucleotides line up with TRBD2. The CDR3 runs 19 residues. J was trimmed by 7 bases and V by 0 bases; bases with no gene match: 11. The germline V gene has CDR1 LGHNA and CDR2 YSLEER. The CDR3 sequence: CASSQDRGLAGVASGELFF. The CDR3 DNA is TGCGCCAGCAGCCAAGATAGAGGACTAGCGGGAGTCGCGAGCGGGGAGCTGTTTTTT.

This chain uses TRBV28 with TRBJ2-3, with 8 bases aligning to TRBD2. After removal of 6 bases from V and 11 bases from J, the junction contained 13 bases not matched to a gene. Germline V gene data show CDR1 as MDHEN and CDR2 as SYDVKM. The CDR3 contains 14 residues. The CDR3 DNA reads as TGTGCCAGCAGGATAGCGGGACTCACGGTCGGGCAGTATTTT. Translating gives CASRIAGLTVGQYF.

This clone came up a few times. The V gene is TRBV11-2, the J gene TRBJ2-5; unclear D gene. Germline V gene data show CDR1 as SGHAT and CDR2 as FQNNGV. CDR3 length: 14 amino acids. V lost 5 bases to trimming and J lost 7 bases, with 17 bases between them. CDR3 DNA: TGTGCCAGCAGCCCACTCGAGGCGGTGGGGACCCAGTACTTC. As protein: CASSPLEAVGTQYF.

The chain employs TRBV28 and TRBJ1-3; D unclear. Trimming cost V 2 bases and J 9 bases, with 11 bases left between them. The CDR3 consists of 13 residues. From germline, CDR1 is MDHEN and CDR2 SYDVKM. CDR3 protein: CASSLRARGTIYF. CDR3 coding DNA: TGTGCCAGCAGTTTAAGGGCGCGGGGCACCATATATTTT.

This clone appeared a few times. V is TRBV11-3 and J is TRBJ2-1, with TRBD2 matching 13 bases. The CDR3 is made up of 16 amino acids. Germline V gene sequence: CDR1 SGHNT, CDR2 YENEEA. After removal of 6 bases from V and 8 bases from J, the junction contained 10 bases not matched to a gene. The CDR3: CASSYGGLAGADEQFF. The CDR3, as DNA: TGTGCCAGCAGTTACGGCGGACTAGCGGGAGCGGATGAGCAGTTCTTC.

This chain joins TRBV7-3 and TRBJ2-1, with 7 bases identical to TRBD1. This CDR3 is 16 amino acids long. Per germline, CDR1 SGHTA and CDR2 FQGTGA. Unmatched junction bases numbered 8, after V lost 6 bases and J lost 0 bases. For the CDR3, the DNA is TGTGCCAGCAGTGCCAACGCAGGGGGCTCCTACAATGAGCAGTTCTTC. Its translation is CASSANAGGSYNEQFF.

This clone was observed a few times. V usage is TRBV19 and J usage is TRBJ1-1; D may be TRBD1 (6 bases). Trimming shortened V by 10 bases and J by 4 bases, and 16 bases separated the two germline ends. Germline-derived CDR1 and CDR2 are LNHDA and SQIVND (reference sequence). The length of the CDR3 is 13 residues. The CDR3 DNA reads TGTGCCACCAGGACAGCCGGCCCCACTGAAGCTTTCTTT. It is translated as CATRTAGPTEAFF.

This clone has more than one count but fewer than ten. The gene calls are TRBV6-6 and TRBJ2-3; 8 bases are a match to TRBD2. CDR1 MNHNY and CDR2 SVGAGI come from the germline V gene (reference sequence). Germline trimming cut 5 bases from V and 5 bases from J; bases unmatched to any gene: 6. This CDR3 region has 14 residues. The CDR3 bases are TGTGCCAGCAGTCCGGGACTAGAGGGAGATACGCAGTATTTT. Translating gives CASSPGLEGDTQYF.

This clone has more than one count but fewer than ten. The CDR3 here is CASSLSVGGPQETQYF. The CDR3 DNA reads as TGTGCCAGCAGCTTGTCTGTGGGAGGGCCCCAAGAGACCCAGTACTTC. The rearrangement joins TRBV5-4 to TRBJ2-5, with 7 nucleotides matching TRBD2. The V and J ends lost 1 base and 1 base, in that order; junction bases with no gene match: 7. The length of the CDR3 is 16 residues. Germline loops: CDR1 SGHNT, CDR2 YYREEE (reference sequence). The whole variable domain, remainder taken from reference TRBV5-4 and TRBJ2-5, is ETGVTQSPTHLIKTRGQQVTLRCSSQSGHNTVSWYQQALGQGPQFIFQYYREEENGRGNFPPRFSGLQFPNYSSELNVNALELDDSALYLCASSLSVGGPQETQYFGPGTRLLVL.

This clone was seen a handful of times. The chain couples TRBV4-3 to TRBJ1-4, with 8 bases aligning to TRBD1. The V and J ends lost 1 base and 7 bases, in that order; junction bases with no gene match: 2. CDR1 is LGHNA, CDR2 YSLEER, per germline. CDR3 length: 14 residues. Written as DNA, the CDR3 is TGCGCCAGCAGCCAAGGGACAGGGTCTGAAAAACTGTTTTTT. Translating it yields CASSQGTGSEKLFF.

The genes are TRBV11-2 and TRBJ1-1, with D perhaps TRBD1 (5 bases). V lost 10 bases, J lost 3 bases, and 15 bases lay in between. This CDR3 comprises 13 residues. Germline V CDR1 and CDR2: SGHAT, FQNNGV. CDR3 in amino acids: CATTKGGDTEAFF. The CDR3 bases are TGTGCCACCACCAAGGGAGGGGACACTGAAGCTTTCTTT.

The chain couples TRBV21-1 to TRBJ2-7; the table's D call of TRBD2 was not tested on the DNA. TRBV21-1 is given as a pseudogene. The CDR3 covers 17 residues. The CDR3 reads CASSKFKGSHTGGEQYF. The CDR3 DNA follows: TGTGCCAGCAGCAAGTTCAAGGGATCTCACACGGGGGGCGAGCAGTACTTC.

The rearrangement uses TRBV30 and TRBJ1-5; TRBD1 aligns across 8 bases. The germline V gene encodes CDR1 GTSNPN and CDR2 SVGIG (reference sequence). There are 13 residues in the CDR3. Losses at the gene ends were 7 bases for V and 6 bases for J; bases not matched to a gene: 8. In DNA form, the CDR3 reads TGTGCCTTTAACAGGGGGGGAGGTCAGCCCCAGCATTTT. Protein product: CAFNRGGGQPQHF.

The rearrangement joins TRBV9 to TRBJ2-5; D is possibly TRBD1 (6 bases). The end of the DNA fits TRBJ2-7 better, so the J call may be wrong. Germline V gene lookup returns CDR1 SGDLS and CDR2 YYNGEE. This CDR3 contains 16 residues. The CDR3 here is CASSSSGGINGDEQYF. The DNA for the CDR3 is TGTGCCAGCAGCTCCTCTGGGGGCATCAATGGGGACGAGCAGTACTTC.

The gene calls are TRBV2 and TRBJ1-3, with unresolved D. V was shortened by 8 bases and J by 13 bases, with 12 bases between the two germline ends. The CDR3 length is 10 residues. The germline gives CDR1 SNHLY, CDR2 FYNNEI. The DNA for the CDR3 is TGTGCCAGCGGAGGGAGAGAAATATATTTT. It specifies CASGGREIYF.

CDR3 coding DNA: TGTGCCAGCAGCTTATCCGTATCCACCGGGGAGCTGTTTTTT. It is translated as CASSLSVSTGELFF. The chain couples TRBV7-3 to TRBJ2-2; no reliable D call. Germline lookup yields CDR1 SGHTA and CDR2 FQGTGA. V lost 2 bases and J lost 4, with 8 bases in between. The CDR3 is 14 amino acids.

The chain joins TRBV6-5 to TRBJ1-1; 9 positions agree with TRBD1. Germline loops: CDR1 MNHEY, CDR2 SVGAGI. V shed 6 bases and J 4 bases; nucleotides not matched to a gene: 9. This CDR3 has 15 residues. CDR3 DNA: TGTGCCAGCAGATATTCACAGGGGGCGGGCACTGAAGCTTTCTTT. Translating gives CASRYSQGAGTEAFF.

J is TRBJ2-6 and V is TRBV6-5, with unresolved D. Between the trimmed V and J ends, which lost 2 bases and 1 base, there was a span of 3 bases. This CDR3 has 14 amino acids. CDR1 MNHEY and CDR2 SVGAGI come from the germline V gene. The CDR3 sequence: CASSYISGANVLTF. The CDR3 DNA sequence: TGTGCCAGCAGTTACATATCTGGGGCCAACGTCCTGACTTTC.

The CDR3 DNA sequence: TGTGCCAGCAGCGTAGCAGACTTAGGAGAGACCCAGTACTTC. It translates to CASSVADLGETQYF. The J gene is TRBJ2-5, the V gene TRBV9, with unresolved D. V lost 0 bases, J lost 4 bases, and 10 bases lay in between. The germline V gene encodes CDR1 SGDLS and CDR2 YYNGEE. The CDR3 is 14 amino acids.

The chain is built from TRBV6-5 and TRBJ1-5; D may be TRBD1 (5 bases). V was cut by 10 bases and J by 5 bases, with 18 bases left in between. Germline V lookup: CDR1 MNHEY, CDR2 SVGAGI. CDR3 length: 14 residues. The CDR3 region is CATEDVRGYQPQHF. CDR3 sequence (DNA): TGTGCCACCGAGGACGTTAGGGGTTATCAGCCCCAGCATTTT.

The chain carries TRBV7-9 and TRBJ2-5; no definite D call. Between the trimmed V and J ends, which lost 5 bases and 0 bases, there was a span of 10 bases. Germline lookup yields CDR1 SEHNR and CDR2 FQNEAQ (reference sequence). The CDR3 runs to 14 residues. CDR3 nucleotide sequence: TGTGCCAGCAGCCCCGAGGTACACCAAGAGACCCAGTACTTC. Protein product: CASSPEVHQETQYF. The whole variable domain, filled in from reference TRBV7-9 and TRBJ2-5, reads DTGVSQNPRHKITKRGQNVTFRCDPISEHNRLYWYRQTLGQGPEFLTYFQNEAQLEKSRLLSDRFSAERPKGSFSTLEIQRTEQGDSAMYLCASSPEVHQETQYFGPGTRLLVL.

This chain links TRBV27 with TRBJ2-3, with 8 bases fitting TRBD2. After removal of 5 bases from V and 0 bases from J, the junction contained 10 bases not matched to a gene. The germline gives CDR1 MNHEY, CDR2 SMNVEV (reference sequence). This CDR3 contains 17 residues. The CDR3 loop is CASSPKPTSVSTDTQYF. The CDR3 bases are TGTGCCAGCAGTCCGAAACCGACTAGCGTTAGCACAGATACGCAGTATTTT.

This clone occurred a few times. Distinct nucleotide sequences in the sample also encode this CDR3. The rearrangement joins TRBV11-2 to TRBJ1-1, with D hard to call. Germline lookup yields CDR1 SGHAT and CDR2 FQNNGV. CDR3 length: 15 amino acids. The ends were cut back, 3 bases at V and 6 bases at J, with 17 bases in the middle. The chain's CDR3 is CASSFGSARGAEAFF. CDR3 DNA sequence: TGTGCCAGCAGCTTTGGATCAGCGCGCGGCGCTGAAGCTTTCTTT. The whole variable domain, filled in from reference TRBV11-2 and TRBJ1-1, reads EAGVAQSPRYKIIEKRQSVAFWCNPISGHATLYWYQQILGQGPKLLIQFQNNGVVDDSQLPKDRFSAERLKGVDSTLKIQPAKLEDSAVYLCASSFGSARGAEAFFGQGTRLTVV.

The chain links TRBV11-2 to TRBJ2-2, with 8 bases lining up with TRBD1. The CDR3 consists of 15 residues. The germline V gene has CDR1 SGHAT and CDR2 FQNNGV. Losses at the gene ends were 3 bases for V and 6 bases for J; bases not matched to a gene: 6. The CDR3 region has the DNA TGTGCCAGCAGCTTCGACAGGGGACTCGCCGGGGAGCTGTTTTTT. Its protein is CASSFDRGLAGELFF.